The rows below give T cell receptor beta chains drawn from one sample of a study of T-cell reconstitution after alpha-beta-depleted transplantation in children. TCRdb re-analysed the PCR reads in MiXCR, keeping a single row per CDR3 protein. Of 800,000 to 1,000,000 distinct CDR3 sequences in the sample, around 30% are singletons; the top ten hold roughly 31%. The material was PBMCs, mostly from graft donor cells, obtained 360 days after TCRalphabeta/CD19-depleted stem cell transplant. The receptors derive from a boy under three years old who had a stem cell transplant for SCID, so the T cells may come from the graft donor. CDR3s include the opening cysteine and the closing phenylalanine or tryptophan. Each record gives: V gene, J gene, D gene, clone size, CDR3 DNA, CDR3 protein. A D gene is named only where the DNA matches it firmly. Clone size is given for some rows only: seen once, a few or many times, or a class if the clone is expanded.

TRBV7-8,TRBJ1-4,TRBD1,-,TGTGCCAGCAGCCCGCACCGGGACAGGGGTGAAAAACTGTTTTTT,CASSPHRDRGEKLFF
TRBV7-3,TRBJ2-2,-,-,TGTGCCAGCAGCTTATCTCCAATTACGAACACCGGGGAGCTGTTTTTT,CASSLSPITNTGELFF
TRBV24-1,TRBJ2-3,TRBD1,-,TGTGCCACCAGTGATAGACTGGACAGGGAAGGCACAGATACGCAGTATTTT,CATSDRLDREGTDTQYF
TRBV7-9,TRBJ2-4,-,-,TGTGCCAGCAGCTTATCCCCCTGGGGAGGAGAAAACATTCAGTACTTC,CASSLSPWGGENIQYF
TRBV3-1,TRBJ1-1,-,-,TGTGCCAGCAGCCAAGGATCCGCATGGGGCACTGAAGCTTTCTTT,CASSQGSAWGTEAFF
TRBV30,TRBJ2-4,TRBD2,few,TGTGCCTGGAGTGTATTTGGGGGGGACTTAAACATTCAGTACTTC,CAWSVFGGDLNIQYF
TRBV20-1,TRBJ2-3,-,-,TGCAGTGCTGATCCCCGTCGGGGGGCCGGGGATACGCAGTATTTT,CSADPRRGAGDTQYF
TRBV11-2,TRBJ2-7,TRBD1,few,TGTGCCAGCAGCCCCAGGGCAGGGGGCCCCTACGAGCAGTACTTC,CASSPRAGGPYEQYF
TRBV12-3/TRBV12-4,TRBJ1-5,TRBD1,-,TGTGCCAGCAGCTTACAGGGGCTGAATCAGCCCCAGCATTTT,CASSLQGLNQPQHF
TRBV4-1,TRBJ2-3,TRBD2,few,TGCGCCAGCAGCCACCACGGGACTAGCGGGGGGGCCAAGACAGATACGCAGTATTTT,CASSHHGTSGGAKTDTQYF
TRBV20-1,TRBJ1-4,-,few,TGCAGTGCTAGAGACAACAGGGATGGTGAAAAACTGTTTTTT,CSARDNRDGEKLFF
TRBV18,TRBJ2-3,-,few,TGTGCCAGCTCACCACAGCTGGGTCAAGCAGATACGCAGTATTTT,CASSPQLGQADTQYF
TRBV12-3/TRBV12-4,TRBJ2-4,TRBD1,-,TGTGCCAGCAGCCCTCTTCCGGGACAGTTAGCCAAAAACATTCAGTACTTC,CASSPLPGQLAKNIQYF
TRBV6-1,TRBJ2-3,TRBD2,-,TGTGCCAGCAGCAATCTCGGGACTAGCGGGGGGAGCACAGATACGCAGTATTTT,CASSNLGTSGGSTDTQYF
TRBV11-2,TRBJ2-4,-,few,TGTGCCAGCAGCTTATATGGGGGCGGACGTGGGGCCAAAAACATTCAGTACTTC,CASSLYGGGRGAKNIQYF
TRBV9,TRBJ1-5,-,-,TGTGCCAGCAGCGTAGAGGGGGGGGTTGGTCAGCCCCAGCATTTT,CASSVEGGVGQPQHF
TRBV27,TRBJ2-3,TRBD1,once,TGTGCCAGCAGTTTTGGGTGGACAGGGGCGACAGATACGCAGTATTTT,CASSFGWTGATDTQYF
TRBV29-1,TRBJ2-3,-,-,TGTACTGCCCGAGGGGGGGGAGATACGCAGTATTTT,CTARGGGDTQYF
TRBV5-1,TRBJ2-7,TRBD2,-,TGCGCCAGCACGCGGCTAGCGGGTTCCTACGAGCAGTACTTC,CASTRLAGSYEQYF
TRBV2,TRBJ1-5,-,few,TGTGCCAGCAGTGAGGGGGGGGCCCATAGCAATCAGCCCCAGCATTTT,CASSEGGAHSNQPQHF
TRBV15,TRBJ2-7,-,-,TGTGCCACCAGCACCCCGGAACCCTACGAGCAGTACTTC,CATSTPEPYEQYF
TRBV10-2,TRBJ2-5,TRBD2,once,TGCGCCAGCAGTGACGTTGGAATAGCGGGGGAAGAGACCCAGTACTTC,CASSDVGIAGEETQYF
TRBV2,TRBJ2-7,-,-,TGTGCCAGCAGTGATCGGGCAGGCTCCTACGAGCAGTACTTC,CASSDRAGSYEQYF
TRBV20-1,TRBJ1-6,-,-,TGCAGTGCTATCGGACCGGGACCCCATAATTCACCCCTCCACTTT,CSAIGPGPHNSPLHF
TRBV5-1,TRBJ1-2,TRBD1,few,TGCGCCAGCAGCATCCAACCGGGACAGGGTGTCTATGGCTACACCTTC,CASSIQPGQGVYGYTF
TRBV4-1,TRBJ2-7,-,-,TGCGCCAGCAGCCACGACAGGAGCTACGAGCAGTACTTC,CASSHDRSYEQYF
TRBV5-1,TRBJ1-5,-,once,TGCGCCAGCAGCTTGGGCGTGACGGCCAATCAGCCCCAGCATTTT,CASSLGVTANQPQHF
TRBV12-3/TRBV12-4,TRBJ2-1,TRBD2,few,TGTGCCAGTCGGACTAGCGAAGTCTACAATGAGCAGTTCTTC,CASRTSEVYNEQFF
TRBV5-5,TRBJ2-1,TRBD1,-,TGTGCCAGCAGCTCCATGGACAGGGGGCTGTACAATGAGCAGTTCTTC,CASSSMDRGLYNEQFF
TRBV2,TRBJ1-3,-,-,TGTGCCAGCAGTGGAACAGGATCTGGAAACACCATATATTTT,CASSGTGSGNTIYF
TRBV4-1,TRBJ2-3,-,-,TGCGCCAGCAGCCAAGAGGGCCAGTTTATCGTTTCCACAGATACGCAGTATTTT,CASSQEGQFIVSTDTQYF
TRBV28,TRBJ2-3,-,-,TGTGCCAGCAGTAAGCTTGATACGCAGTATTTT,CASSKLDTQYF
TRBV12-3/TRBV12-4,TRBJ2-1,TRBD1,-,TGTGCCAGCACCAATCAACCGGGACAGGGTATCGATGAGCAGTTCTTC,CASTNQPGQGIDEQFF
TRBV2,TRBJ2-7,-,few,TGTGCCAGCACCCTAGGGGGGGACGAGCAGTACTTC,CASTLGGDEQYF
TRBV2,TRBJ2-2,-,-,TGTGCCAGCAGTGATACTGGGGCGCTCACCGGGGAGCTGTTTTTT,CASSDTGALTGELFF
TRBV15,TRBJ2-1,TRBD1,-,TGTGCCACCACCAGACAGGGGCTGGGGAATGAGCAGTTCTTC,CATTRQGLGNEQFF
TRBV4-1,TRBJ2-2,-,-,TGCGCCAGCAGCCAAGTAGGGTTGGGCGCCGGGGAGCTGTTTTTT,CASSQVGLGAGELFF
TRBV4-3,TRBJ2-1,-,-,TGCGCCAGCGAACAAAACCCGGGGGGCGGGAATGAGCAGTTCTTC,CASEQNPGGGNEQFF
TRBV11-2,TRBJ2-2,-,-,TGTGCCAGCAGCTTACGCAGGGGTGGGGCCGGGGAGCTGTTTTTT,CASSLRRGGAGELFF
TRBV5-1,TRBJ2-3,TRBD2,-,TGCGCCAGCAGCCCCCCGGGACTAGCGGGGGGGCCATCCGATACGCAGTATTTT,CASSPPGLAGGPSDTQYF
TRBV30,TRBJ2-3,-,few,TGTGCCTGGAGTGGCGGACTGCCGGATACGCAGTATTTT,CAWSGGLPDTQYF
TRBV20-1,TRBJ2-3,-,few,TGCAGTGCCACGGCCCACAGCAAGGGGAGTGCAGATACGCAGTATTTT,CSATAHSKGSADTQYF
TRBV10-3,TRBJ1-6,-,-,TGTGCCATCGGCCCGAGGGGCTCCTATAATTCACCCCTCCACTTT,CAIGPRGSYNSPLHF
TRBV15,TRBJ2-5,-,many,TGTGCCACCAGCAGAGATAAGACGGGGACCCAGTACTTC,CATSRDKTGTQYF
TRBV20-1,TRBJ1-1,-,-,TGCAGTGCTGGCTTGAACACTGAAGCTTTCTTT,CSAGLNTEAFF
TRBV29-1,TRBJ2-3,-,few,TGCAGCGCCGGAAATGGGGCGAGGTCCACACCGCAGTATTTT,CSAGNGARSTPQYF
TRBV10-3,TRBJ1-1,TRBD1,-,TGTGCCACCGGGACAGGCGGAGCCCCTACTGAAGCTTTCTTT,CATGTGGAPTEAFF
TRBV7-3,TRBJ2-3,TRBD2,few,TGTGCCAGCAGCTTAATGGGCCTAGCGGGCAATACAGATACGCAGTATTTT,CASSLMGLAGNTDTQYF
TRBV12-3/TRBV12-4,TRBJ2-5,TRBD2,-,TGTGCCAGCAGACCTTTCGGACTAGCGGGGGATTGGGAGACCCAGTACTTC,CASRPFGLAGDWETQYF
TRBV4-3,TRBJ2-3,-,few,TGCGCCAGCAGCCAAGCTGGGCCACCAAGCACAGATACGCAGTATTTT,CASSQAGPPSTDTQYF
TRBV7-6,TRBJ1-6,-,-,TGTGCCAGCAGCTATTCTGGGGCGGATAATTCACCCCTCCACTTT,CASSYSGADNSPLHF
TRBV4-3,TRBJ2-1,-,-,TGCGCCAGCAGCCGCTCCCCTGAACGAAGCTCCTACAATGAGCAGTTCTTC,CASSRSPERSSYNEQFF
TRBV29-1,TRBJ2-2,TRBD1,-,TGCAGCGTGGGGCTCGACAGGGGGCTCGGCGGGGAGCTGTTTTTT,CSVGLDRGLGGELFF
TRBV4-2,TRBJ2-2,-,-,TGTGCCAGCAGCCAAGATAACGGGAACACCGGGGAGCTGTTTTTT,CASSQDNGNTGELFF
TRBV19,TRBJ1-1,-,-,TGTGCCAGTAGTGCCTGGATTCTGGACAGACAGAACACTGAAGCTTTCTTT,CASSAWILDRQNTEAFF
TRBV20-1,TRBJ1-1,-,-,TGCAGTGCTAGGGGGGCAGTAGCTGAAGCTTTCTTT,CSARGAVAEAFF